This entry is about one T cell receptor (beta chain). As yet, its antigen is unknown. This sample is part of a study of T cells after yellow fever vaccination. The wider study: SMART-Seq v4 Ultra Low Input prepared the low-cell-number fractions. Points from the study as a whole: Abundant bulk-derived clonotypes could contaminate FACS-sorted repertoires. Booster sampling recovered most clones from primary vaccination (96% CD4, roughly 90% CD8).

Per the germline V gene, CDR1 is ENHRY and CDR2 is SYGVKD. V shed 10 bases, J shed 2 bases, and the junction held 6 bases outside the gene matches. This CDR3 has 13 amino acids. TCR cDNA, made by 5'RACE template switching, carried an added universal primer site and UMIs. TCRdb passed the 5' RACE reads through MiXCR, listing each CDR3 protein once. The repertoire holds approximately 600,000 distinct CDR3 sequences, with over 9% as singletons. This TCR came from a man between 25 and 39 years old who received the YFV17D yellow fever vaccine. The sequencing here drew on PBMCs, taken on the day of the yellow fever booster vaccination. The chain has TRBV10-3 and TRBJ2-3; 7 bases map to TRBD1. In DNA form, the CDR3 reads TGTGCCAAACGGGACAGACCCACAGATACGCAGTATTTT. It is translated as CAKRDRPTDTQYF.